Listed here are 12 T cell receptor beta chains from one sample, sequenced in a study of cytotoxic CD8 clonotypes in ibrutinib-treated CLL. Clones were sequenced by immunoSEQ multiplex PCR, and TCRdb holds only the in-frame ones, with some missing. The profile shows 58,000 or so clones, approximately 54% of them singletons. Sequenced material: PBMCs, taken after 12 months of ibrutinib treatment. The origin of the receptors is a human donor with chronic lymphocytic leukemia.

The chain recombines TRBV11-2 with TRBJ1-3; 7 positions match TRBD1. This CDR3 is 13 amino acids long. The J segment lost 4 bases and the V segment lost 5 bases, leaving 2 bases of the junction unmatched. CDR1 and CDR2 from the germline V gene are SGHAT and FQNNGV. For the CDR3, the DNA is TGTGCCAGCAGCGCGGACAGGGGAAACACCATATATTTT. This codes for CASSADRGNTIYF.

This clone appeared a few times. The CDR3 DNA reads as TGCACCAGCTCGCCCAGGATGGGACAGGGCGGGCCTGGGGCCAACGTCCTGACTTTC. The encoded protein is CTSSPRMGQGGPGANVLTF. This chain links TRBV1 with TRBJ2-6; the table's D gene call, TRBD1, was not cross checked with the DNA. TRBV1 is given as a pseudogene. The CDR3 is 19 amino acids.

The J gene is TRBJ2-7, the V gene TRBV5-6; the match to TRBD1 covers 11 bases. Germline CDR1 is SGHDT and CDR2 is YYEEEE. The CDR3 runs 15 residues. Unmatched junction bases numbered 2, after V lost 2 bases and J lost 1 base. The CDR3 region is CASSFGTGGSYEQYF. The CDR3 DNA is TGTGCCAGCAGCTTCGGGACAGGGGGGTCCTACGAGCAGTACTTC.

The chain combines TRBV7-6 with TRBJ2-2; D uncertain. V was cut by 2 bases and J by 6 bases, with 4 bases left in between. This CDR3 spans 12 amino acids. Germline CDR1 and CDR2: SGHVS and FNYEAQ. The CDR3 region is CASSLRPGELFF. The CDR3 DNA is TGTGCCAGCAGCTTACGGCCCGGGGAGCTGTTTTTT.

The genes are TRBV5-4 and TRBJ2-5, with TRBD1 matching 7 bases. Judging by the DNA end, TRBJ2-7 fits better; the J call may be wrong. This CDR3 is 15 amino acids long. Germline V CDR1 and CDR2: SGHNT, YYREEE (reference sequence). This chain's CDR3 is CASSTQGPHMYEQYF. The CDR3 nucleotides are TGTGCCAGCAGCACACAGGGGCCCCATATGTACGAGCAGTACTTC.

The chain employs TRBV2 and TRBJ2-2; TRBD2 agrees at 8 bases. V was pared by 6 bases and J by 8 bases, with 8 bases of the junction left unmatched. Germline V lookup: CDR1 SNHLY, CDR2 FYNNEI. This CDR3 contains 14 residues. The CDR3 sequence is CASRAGGVAGELFF. The DNA for the CDR3 is TGTGCCAGCAGGGCGGGAGGCGTCGCAGGGGAGCTGTTTTTT.

V usage is TRBV29-1 and J usage is TRBJ2-7, with D possibly TRBD2 on 6 matching bases. Between the trimmed V and J ends, which lost 4 bases and 0 bases, there was a span of 10 bases. Germline V CDR1 and CDR2: SQVTM, ANQGSEA. This CDR3 comprises 13 residues. CDR3 protein: CSVAGAPSYEQYF. The CDR3 DNA reads TGCAGCGTTGCGGGAGCCCCCTCCTACGAGCAGTACTTC.

This chain links TRBV6-5 with TRBJ1-6, with 9 nucleotides matching TRBD1. The J segment lost 9 bases and the V segment lost 5 bases, leaving 5 bases of the junction unmatched. The germline gives CDR1 MNHEY, CDR2 SVGAGI. CDR3 length equals 14 residues. Written as DNA, the CDR3 is TGTGCCAGCAGTGAAACAGGGGGCATTTCACCCCTCCACTTT. Protein: CASSETGGISPLHF.

This clone was counted between two and nine times. This chain joins TRBV6-5 and TRBJ2-5; a weak D match, TRBD1 (5 bases). Germline V CDR1 and CDR2: MNHEY, SVGAGI. The length of the CDR3 is 12 residues. Trimming took 4 bases from V and 7 from J, leaving 10 bases between them. The DNA for the CDR3 is TGTGCCAGCAGTTCAACAGGCGGGACCCAGTACTTC. This gives the protein CASSSTGGTQYF.

On this clone: A read error may produce the germline difference seen at one junction end. V and J are TRBV6-1 and TRBJ2-1, with no clear D. The CDR3 contains 15 residues. CDR1 and CDR2 (germline): MNHNS, SASEGT. The CDR3 DNA reads TGTGCCATCAGTGGGGTGGCTCCCCGGGACAATGAGCAGTTCTTC. The encoded protein is CAISGVAPRDNEQFF.

The rearrangement joins TRBV2 to TRBJ1-5, with unresolved D. CDR1 is SNHLY, CDR2 FYNNEI, per germline. Trimming removed 4 bases at V and 0 bases at J, with 10 bases between. This CDR3 is 15 amino acids long. The CDR3 DNA is TGTGCCAGCAGTGCGGAGGGTACTAGCAATCAGCCCCAGCATTTT. Protein product: CASSAEGTSNQPQHF.

This clone was counted only a few times. V and J are TRBV4-2 and TRBJ1-4; D perhaps matches TRBD1 (5 bases). Per the germline V gene, CDR1 is LGHNA and CDR2 is YNFKEQ. V lost 0 bases and J lost 8, with 10 bases in between. The CDR3 consists of 14 residues. The CDR3 protein is CASSQEGVWEKLFF. The CDR3 DNA follows: TGTGCCAGCAGCCAAGAGGGGGTGTGGGAAAAACTGTTTTTT.